The 30 T cell receptor beta chains reported below all come from one sample, sequenced in a study of T cells after yellow fever vaccination. TCRdb passed the 5' RACE reads through MiXCR, listing each CDR3 protein once. The data show tens of thousands of distinct CDR3 sequences, with around 7% seen just once and 28% held by the top ten. The input for sequencing was CD8+ T cells sorted from PBMCs, taken about 2 weeks after the first yellow fever vaccination. The receptors come from a man aged 18 to 30 who received the YFV17D yellow fever vaccine.

Ten or more counts support this clonotype. The V and J genes are TRBV4-1 and TRBJ1-1, with D maybe TRBD1 (5 bases). There are 13 residues in the CDR3. V was shortened by 4 bases and J by 8 bases, with 14 bases between the two germline ends. Germline CDR1 is MGHRA and CDR2 is YSYEKL. CDR3: CASSPMGGKEAFF. CDR3 in DNA: TGCGCCAGCAGCCCTATGGGGGGTAAGGAAGCTTTCTTT.

The chain links TRBV11-2 to TRBJ2-6, with D unclear. Germline CDR1 and CDR2: SGHAT and FQNNGV. V lost 1 base and J lost 0, with 4 bases in between. The CDR3 is 15 residues long. CDR3 nucleotide sequence: TGTGCCAGCAGCTTAGTCAGCTCTGGGGCCAACGTCCTGACTTTC. It translates to CASSLVSSGANVLTF. Using reference TRBV11-2 and TRBJ2-6 for the parts outside the CDR3, the full variable domain is EAGVAQSPRYKIIEKRQSVAFWCNPISGHATLYWYQQILGQGPKLLIQFQNNGVVDDSQLPKDRFSAERLKGVDSTLKIQPAKLEDSAVYLCASSLVSSGANVLTFGAGSRLTVL.

This clonotype was observed at least ten times. The V and J genes are TRBV7-9 and TRBJ2-3; TRBD2 matches 7 bases. CDR3 length: 16 amino acids. Trimming cost V 5 bases and J 2 bases; bases outside gene matches: 10. Per the germline V gene, CDR1 is SEHNR and CDR2 is FQNEAQ (reference sequence). In DNA form, the CDR3 reads TGTGCCAGCAGCAGACTTCAAGCGGGGAACACAGATACGCAGTATTTT. It yields the protein CASSRLQAGNTDTQYF.

This clonotype was seen repeatedly, ten times or more. The rearrangement links TRBV7-9 to TRBJ2-4; 8 nucleotides match TRBD1. The CDR3 extends over 17 amino acids. With 5 bases clipped from V and 1 base from J, the junction kept 10 bases outside the gene matches. Germline CDR1 is SEHNR and CDR2 is FQNEAQ (reference sequence). This chain's CDR3 is CASSHDRGGPAKNIQYF. CDR3 DNA sequence: TGTGCCAGCAGCCACGACAGGGGCGGACCGGCCAAAAACATTCAGTACTTC.

This clonotype was picked up many times. V and J are TRBV12-3 or TRBV12-4 and TRBJ2-7; D may be TRBD2 (5 bases). The CDR3 has 13 amino acids. V gave up 5 bases and J gave up 1 base, with 9 bases separating them. CDR3 DNA sequence: TGTGCCAGCAGTCTGCGGGTATCCTACGAGCAGTACTTC. It codes for CASSLRVSYEQYF.

This clonotype occurred many times. The CDR3 reads CASSPSTVSYEQYV. CDR3 in DNA: TGTGCCAGCAGTCCCTCGACAGTTTCCTACGAGCAGTACGTC. The rearrangement links TRBV6-5 to TRBJ2-7, with TRBD1 as a possible D gene (5 bases). Germline-derived CDR1 and CDR2 are MNHEY and SVGAGI. V was trimmed by 5 bases and J by 1 base, leaving 12 bases between them. The CDR3 length is 14 residues.

This clonotype came up many times. The chain carries TRBV20-1 and TRBJ2-2, with D unclear. The CDR3 is 15 amino acids. V lost 3 bases, J lost 3 bases, and 14 bases lay in between. Germline V gives CDR1 DFQATT, CDR2 SNEGSKA (reference sequence). The CDR3 protein is CSASNSQDHTGELFF. In DNA form, the CDR3 reads TGCAGTGCTAGTAATAGCCAGGACCACACCGGGGAGCTGTTTTTT.

The chain is built from TRBV5-6 and TRBJ2-7, with D maybe TRBD1 (5 bases). The CDR3 spans 13 residues. The germline V and J ends were trimmed by 4 bases and 3 bases, with 11 bases remaining between them. The V gene's germline CDR1 is SGHDT and CDR2 YYEEEE. CDR3 sequence reads: CASSLGLRYEQYV. The CDR3 bases are TGTGCCAGCAGCCTGGGGCTGCGCTACGAGCAGTACGTC.

This clonotype appeared many times. V and J are TRBV5-6 and TRBJ2-7; a possible D gene is TRBD1 (5 bases). The V end lost 2 bases, the J end lost 3 bases, and 12 bases lay between the germline ends. Germline loops: CDR1 SGHDT, CDR2 YYEEEE. This CDR3 spans 14 amino acids. The chain's CDR3 is CASSLATRDYEQYF. DNA of the CDR3: TGTGCCAGCAGCTTAGCTACCAGGGACTACGAGCAGTACTTC.

This clonotype has ten or more counts. This chain connects TRBV4-1 to TRBJ2-2, with D possibly called TRBD1 or TRBD2 (5 bases each). This CDR3 has 16 residues. Germline V lookup: CDR1 MGHRA, CDR2 YSYEKL. Trimming removed 3 bases at V and 0 bases at J, with 11 bases between. Here the CDR3 DNA reads TGCGCCAGCAGCCATCCGGGACGGGCGAACACCGGGGAGCTGTTTTTT. This codes for CASSHPGRANTGELFF.

This clonotype was detected many times. This chain connects TRBV5-5 to TRBJ1-5; maybe TRBD1 (5 bases). The CDR3 totals 18 residues. The ends were cut back, 1 base at V and 0 bases at J, with 17 bases in the middle. CDR1 and CDR2 from the germline V gene are SGHKS and YYEKEE (reference sequence). The CDR3 DNA reads as TGTGCCAGCAGCTTGAGGCCGGGACGTGAGACTAGCAATCAGCCCCAGCATTTT. As protein: CASSLRPGRETSNQPQHF.

In this sample, this clonotype turned up many times. This chain joins TRBV4-3 and TRBJ2-1; D might be TRBD1 (6 bases). The CDR3 is made up of 14 amino acids. V was trimmed by 3 bases and J by 8 bases, leaving 14 bases between them. In germline, CDR1 is LGHNA, CDR2 YSLEER. The CDR3 here is CASSQSLGADEQFF. CDR3 nucleotides: TGCGCCAGCAGCCAGAGTCTGGGGGCAGATGAGCAGTTCTTC.

In this sample, this clonotype turned up many times. The chain is built from TRBV6-2 or TRBV6-3 and TRBJ1-6, with D unresolved. Trimming took 6 bases from V and 11 from J, leaving 11 bases between them. This CDR3 region has 12 residues. Germline V gives CDR1 MNHEY, CDR2 SVGEGT. The CDR3 loop reads CASRRSGAPLHF. CDR3 DNA: TGTGCCAGCAGGAGGTCCGGGGCACCCCTCCACTTT.

This clonotype appeared many times. The rearrangement joins TRBV2 to TRBJ2-1, with TRBD2 matching 10 bases. Germline V gene sequence: CDR1 SNHLY, CDR2 FYNNEI. CDR3 size: 14 residues. V trimming: 7 bases; J trimming: 6 bases; junction bases outside the gene matches: 6. The CDR3, as DNA: TGTGCCAGCAATAGGGCTAGCGGGGGCAATGAGCAGTTCTTC. Amino acids: CASNRASGGNEQFF.

This clonotype was detected many times. The chain links TRBV10-3 to TRBJ2-7; 10 bases match TRBD1. Germline V gene data show CDR1 as ENHRY and CDR2 as SYGVKD. Germline trimming cut 7 bases from V and 3 bases from J; bases unmatched to any gene: 6. The CDR3 is 14 residues long. The CDR3 loop reads CAITDRDRGYEQYF. The CDR3 nucleotides read TGTGCCATCACAGACCGGGACAGGGGCTACGAGCAGTACTTC.

The chain combines TRBV7-8 with TRBJ1-3; D call uncertain. Trimming stripped 5 bases from V and 0 bases from J, with 17 bases between. The CDR3 contains 17 residues. Germline loops: CDR1 SGHVS, CDR2 FQNEAQ. The CDR3 spells CASSPRTGHPSGNTIYF. The CDR3, as DNA: TGTGCCAGCAGCCCACGGACCGGGCACCCCTCTGGAAACACCATATATTTT.

This clonotype was seen repeatedly, ten times or more. The chain carries TRBV28 and TRBJ2-7; D tentatively reads TRBD1 or TRBD2 (5 bases each). The CDR3 runs 15 residues. Germline V gene data show CDR1 as MDHEN and CDR2 as SYDVKM. V was trimmed by 6 bases and J by 2 bases, leaving 17 bases between them. Written as DNA, the CDR3 is TGTGCCAGCAGCGCCATCCGGGACGTCGCCTACGAGCAGTACGTC. It yields the protein CASSAIRDVAYEQYV.

This clonotype has at least ten counts. The V call is TRBV4-1, the J call TRBJ1-3; no firm D call. The CDR3 is made up of 16 amino acids. Trimming left V 1 base short and J 0 bases short, with 10 bases between. The germline V gene has CDR1 MGHRA and CDR2 YSYEKL. CDR3 sequence: CASSQAVLSSGNTIYF. The CDR3 region has the DNA TGCGCCAGCAGCCAAGCAGTTCTCAGCTCTGGAAACACCATATATTTT.

This clonotype was observed a few times. The CDR3 sequence: CASSLAVSFRYEQYF. Here the CDR3 DNA reads TGTGCCAGCAGCTTAGCGGTTAGCTTTCGCTACGAGCAGTACTTC. The chain carries TRBV7-8 and TRBJ2-7; D unresolved. Trimming removed 0 bases from V and 3 bases from J, with 12 bases in between. The length of the CDR3 is 15 residues. Germline-derived CDR1 and CDR2 are SGHVS and FQNEAQ. Drawing the rest from reference TRBV7-8 and TRBJ2-7, the complete variable domain is GAGVSQSPRYKVAKRGQDVALRCDPISGHVSLFWYQQALGQGPEFLTYFQNEAQLDKSGLPSDRFFAERPEGSVSTLKIQRTQQEDSAVYLCASSLAVSFRYEQYFGPGTRLTVT.

The sample holds many counts of this clonotype. The chain carries TRBV24-1 and TRBJ2-1; either TRBD1 or TRBD2 may fit D (5 bases each). The germline gives CDR1 KGHDR, CDR2 SFDVKD. V shed 10 bases and J shed 5 bases, with 8 bases lying between them. CDR3 length: 11 residues. The CDR3: CATGVDNEQFF. The CDR3 nucleotides read TGTGCCACGGGGGTTGACAATGAGCAGTTCTTC.

This clonotype was seen only a few times. The chain joins TRBV3-1 to TRBJ2-3, with no clear D. This CDR3 has 14 residues. The germline gives CDR1 LGHDT, CDR2 YNNKEL (reference sequence). Trimming pared 0 bases from V and 1 base from J, leaving 5 bases between. The DNA of the CDR3 is TGTGCCAGCAGCCAAGAGATGGGCACAGATACGCAGTATTTT. Its translation is CASSQEMGTDTQYF.

The sample holds many counts of this clonotype. The genes are TRBV6-5 and TRBJ2-5; 9 bases are shared with TRBD2. Germline V lookup: CDR1 MNHEY, CDR2 SVGAGI. V shed 10 bases, J shed 12 bases, and the junction held 12 bases outside the gene matches. This CDR3 region has 12 residues. CDR3 nucleotide sequence: TGTGCCACCGCTTTAAGCGGGGGGCTAAAGTACTTC. This gives the protein CATALSGGLKYF.

There are many counts of this clonotype. The rearrangement joins TRBV4-1 to TRBJ2-3; D is perhaps TRBD2 (5 bases). The V end lost 3 bases, the J end lost 0 bases, and 7 bases lay between the germline ends. CDR1 and CDR2 from the germline V gene are MGHRA and YSYEKL. The CDR3 has 14 amino acids. The CDR3 is CASSQERSTDTQYF. As DNA, the CDR3 is TGCGCCAGCAGCCAGGAGCGGAGCACAGATACGCAGTATTTT.

This clonotype was counted ten times or more. The V gene is TRBV7-8, the J gene TRBJ2-1; a weak D match, TRBD1 (5 bases). The CDR3 has 15 amino acids. Looked up from germline, CDR1 is SGHVS and CDR2 is FQNEAQ. Trimming removed 4 bases from V and 4 bases from J, with 14 bases in between. DNA for the CDR3: TGTGCCAGCAGCTCAGAGCTGGACACGTACAATGAGCAGTTCTTC. Translating gives CASSSELDTYNEQFF.

This clonotype was picked up a small number of times. This chain links TRBV6-2 or TRBV6-3 with TRBJ2-1; D remains ambiguous. The V and J ends lost 11 bases and 4 bases respectively, with 9 bases between them. The CDR3 spans 11 residues. Germline V lookup: CDR1 MNHEY, CDR2 SVGEGT. The CDR3 is CASNSYNEQFF. CDR3 nucleotide sequence: TGTGCCTCGAACTCGTACAATGAGCAGTTCTTC.

Many counts were recorded for this clonotype. CDR3 nucleotides: TGTGCCATGCGGAGGACAGGGGAGATGAATGAGCAGTTCTTC. Translated: CAMRRTGEMNEQFF. The chain uses TRBV10-3 and TRBJ2-1, with 9 bases fitting TRBD1. Germline V gives CDR1 ENHRY, CDR2 SYGVKD. V lost 9 bases, J lost 7 bases, and 10 bases stayed unmatched. The CDR3 is made up of 14 amino acids.

In its sample, this clonotype was seen many times. The gene calls are TRBV14 and TRBJ1-2; weak D call: TRBD1 (6 bases). The ends were cut back, 5 bases at V and 6 bases at J, with 16 bases in the middle. Germline CDR1 is SGHDN and CDR2 is FVKESK. CDR3 length: 14 residues. The CDR3 sequence: CASSLQGRLNGYTF. In DNA, the CDR3 is TGTGCCAGCAGCTTGCAGGGGCGCCTCAATGGCTACACCTTC. Combining the CDR3 with reference TRBV14 and TRBJ1-2 gives the whole variable domain EAGVTQFPSHSVIEKGQTVTLRCDPISGHDNLYWYRRVMGKEIKFLLHFVKESKQDESGMPNNRFLAERTGGTYSTLKVQPAELEDSGVYFCASSLQGRLNGYTFGSGTRLTVV.

This clonotype was observed many times. The chain couples TRBV7-6 to TRBJ2-1; maybe TRBD1 (6 bases). Looked up from germline, CDR1 is SGHVS and CDR2 is FNYEAQ. The V end lost 5 bases, the J end lost 1 base, and 15 bases lay between the germline ends. CDR3 length equals 16 residues. Here the CDR3 DNA reads TGTGCCAGCAGCCCAACAGGGTCGAGGTCCTACAATGAGCAGTTCTTC. Translating it yields CASSPTGSRSYNEQFF.

This clonotype was detected many times. This chain links TRBV27 with TRBJ1-6, with D maybe TRBD1 (5 bases). Deletions cut 2 bases from V and 7 bases from J, with 12 bases between. The length of the CDR3 is 15 residues. Germline assignment: CDR1 MNHEY and CDR2 SMNVEV (reference sequence). The DNA for the CDR3 is TGTGCCAGCAGTTTAGGGGGACTCCCGAATTCACCCCTCCACTTT. Translating it yields CASSLGGLPNSPLHF.

This clonotype was seen at least ten times. This chain joins TRBV12-3 or TRBV12-4 and TRBJ1-5; a possible D gene is TRBD1 (6 bases). The V end was cut by 5 bases, the J end by 3 bases, with 11 bases between. The CDR3 has 14 residues. The DNA for the CDR3 is TGTGCCAGCAGTCCTCGGGACAACAATCAGCCCCAGCATTTT. Encoded protein: CASSPRDNNQPQHF.